This T cell receptor (beta chain) was profiled in a study of T cell clonality in common variable immunodeficiency. Study observations and caveats: Common variable immunodeficiency TCR beta sequences reportedly had fewer deletions and N-nucleotide insertions. Shared TCRbeta clones were fewer between CVID subjects than controls.

Germline loops: CDR1 SGHDT, CDR2 YYEEEE. V lost 1 base and J 0 bases, leaving 10 bases between the germline ends. This CDR3 is built from 15 residues. This clone was counted ten times or more. The antigen is not known. With the read ending 3 residues before the CDR3 end, the germline J gene is used to fill in that end. This table comes from immunoSEQ multiplex PCR, and its TCRdb copy is limited to in-frame clones, with some not included. The sample gives about 42,000 clones, none seen only once, and the top ten clones hold approximately 6%. The genes are TRBV5-6 and TRBJ2-5; D not certain. Sequencing used peripheral blood mononuclear cells. This sequence was found in a human donor with common variable immunodeficiency. This chain's CDR3 is CASSLFSSDQETQYF. The part of the CDR3 DNA that was read is TGTGCCAGCAGCTTGTTCTCGTCAGACCAAGAGACC. Full variable domain (rest looked up from reference TRBV5-6 and TRBJ2-5): DAGVTQSPTHLIKTRGQQVTLRCSPKSGHDTVSWYQQALGQGPQFIFQYYEEEERQRGNFPDRFSGHQFPNYSSELNVNALLLGDSALYLCASSLFSSDQETQYFGPGTRLLVL.